This T cell receptor (beta chain) was profiled in a study of T cell repertoires in cytomegalovirus infection. For the study at large: Public TCR beta signature analysis indicated the presence of both CMV infection and matching HLA type.

A remark on this clonotype: What it recognizes is unknown.

Study observations and caveats: CMV-specific HLA-C-restricted TCR beta clonotypes dominated the ex vivo response. Cumulated frequencies of public TCR beta families served to identify carriers of CMV plus the relevant HLA.

From the reads, TCRdb called clonotypes with MiXCR, one entry per CDR3 protein. The sample holds hundreds of thousands of distinct CDR3 sequences; roughly a third are singletons and the top ten take about 20%. With 2 bases removed from V and 4 bases from J, the gap between germline ends came to 6 bases. This CDR3 is 12 amino acids long. Germline V lookup: CDR1 SGHDT, CDR2 YYEEEE. This material consisted of cultured PBMCs, taken from culture after CMV antigen stimulation. This sequence was found in a human donor in good health (CMV status not recorded). Some clones in this sample may be carry-over from other donors' samples. This chain connects TRBV5-6 to TRBJ1-2; D remains ambiguous. CDR3 loop: CASSFSIYGYTF. The CDR3 region has the DNA TGTGCCAGCAGCTTCAGTATCTATGGCTACACCTTC. Full variable domain (remainder filled in from reference TRBV5-6 and TRBJ1-2): DAGVTQSPTHLIKTRGQQVTLRCSPKSGHDTVSWYQQALGQGPQFIFQYYEEEERQRGNFPDRFSGHQFPNYSSELNVNALLLGDSALYLCASSFSIYGYTFGSGTRLTVV.